The 12 T cell receptor beta chains listed next were all sequenced from one sample in a study of Ad26.COV2.S vaccination and SARS-CoV-2 variants. The treatment is: some 20 received Ad26.COV2.S at low or high dose, single or two shots; several received placebo; per-sample allocation not given. The study sampled participants on day 63 after the first vaccine or placebo injection. Sequencing was performed with immunoSEQ multiplex PCR; in TCRdb, only in-frame clones are kept and a portion is missing. The sample carries about 420,000 clones, more than 75% recorded once. The specimen comprised peripheral blood, sampled in a trial of Ad26.COV2.S vaccine versus placebo. The source is a person between 18 and 65 years old who received the Ad26.COV2.S COVID-19 vaccine or a placebo.

With respect to this clone: Other DNA sequences within the sample encode an identical CDR3. V usage is TRBV5-1 and J usage is TRBJ2-3; D remains ambiguous. V was pared by 1 base and J by 2 bases, with 2 bases between. Germline V CDR1 and CDR2: SGHRS, YFSETQ. The CDR3 extends over 12 amino acids. CDR3 amino acids: CASSLNTDTQYF. In DNA, the CDR3 is TGCGCCAGCAGCTTGAACACAGATACGCAGTATTTT.

The chain uses TRBV11-2 and TRBJ2-1; 9 bases match TRBD1. Germline V gene lookup returns CDR1 SGHAT and CDR2 FQNNGV. CDR3 length: 12 amino acids. Germline trimming cut 3 bases from V and 15 bases from J; bases unmatched to any gene: 6. The CDR3 nucleotides read TGTGCCAGCAGCTTGGGACAGGGAGGTCCGTTCTTC. Translation gives CASSLGQGGPFF.

This chain links TRBV29-1 with TRBJ1-1; D is unclear. Trimming left V 3 bases short and J 4 bases short, with 6 bases between. The length of the CDR3 is 11 residues. Germline values: CDR1 SQVTM, CDR2 ANQGSEA. DNA for the CDR3: TGCAGCGTTGAGTCCGGCACTGAAGCTTTCTTT. Its translation is CSVESGTEAFF.

The sample holds a few counts of this clone. The rearrangement uses TRBV24-1 and TRBJ2-7; TRBD2 might be the D (7 bases). The germline V and J ends were trimmed by 4 bases and 5 bases, with 14 bases remaining between them. CDR3 length: 14 residues. CDR1 and CDR2 (germline): KGHDR, SFDVKD. This CDR3 is CATSDPGGLDEQYF. CDR3 bases: TGTGCCACCAGTGACCCCGGGGGGCTGGACGAGCAGTACTTC.

This clone was observed a single time. The chain recombines TRBV19 with TRBJ2-1, with 10 positions matching TRBD2. V was clipped by 4 bases and J by 10 bases; unmatched bases: 10. CDR1 and CDR2 from the germline V gene are LNHDA and SQIVND (reference sequence). This CDR3 contains 15 residues. In DNA, the CDR3 is TGTGCCAGTAGTACCAGCGGGGGGGCAATTGAGGAGCAGTTCTTC. Protein product: CASSTSGGAIEEQFF.

V and J are TRBV5-1 and TRBJ1-4, with D unclear. The V and J ends lost 0 bases and 0 bases respectively, with 15 bases between them. The CDR3 has 18 residues. The germline V gene encodes CDR1 SGHRS and CDR2 YFSETQ. The CDR3 region has the DNA TGCGCCAGCAGCTTGGTGGGCGGCGGATACTCAACTAATGAAAAACTGTTTTTT. It codes for CASSLVGGGYSTNEKLFF.

The sample holds a few counts of this clone. The J gene is TRBJ2-2, the V gene TRBV27; no clear D. V was clipped by 4 bases and J by 6 bases, with 3 bases between them. The germline V gene has CDR1 MNHEY and CDR2 SMNVEV (reference sequence). The CDR3 consists of 11 residues. The CDR3 DNA follows: TGTGCCAGCAGTTGGGCCGGGGAGCTGTTTTTT. Amino acid sequence: CASSWAGELFF.

In DNA, the CDR3 is TGCGCCAGCAGCGCCGCGCAGGGTATCAATCAGCCCCAGCATTTT. Protein: CASSAAQGINQPQHF. This rearrangement joins TRBV4-1 to TRBJ1-5, with D possibly TRBD1 on 5 matching bases. The CDR3 consists of 15 residues. The V and J ends lost 5 bases and 3 bases respectively, with 14 bases between them. The V gene's germline CDR1 is MGHRA and CDR2 YSYEKL.

This chain joins TRBV3-1 (or the pseudogene TRBV3-2) and TRBJ2-1; 8 nucleotides agree with TRBD2. The CDR3 has 14 amino acids. Germline V gene sequence: CDR1 LGHDT, CDR2 YNNKEL (reference sequence). J gave up 9 bases and V 6 bases, and 10 bases lay outside the gene matches. This CDR3 reads CASSISGGVGEQFF. In nucleotides, the CDR3 is TGTGCCAGCAGTATAAGCGGGGGAGTCGGTGAGCAGTTCTTC.

The genes are TRBV6-1 and TRBJ1-2, with D tentatively TRBD1 (6 bases). Germline V lookup: CDR1 MNHNS, CDR2 SASEGT. This CDR3 has 15 amino acids. V shed 2 bases and J shed 0 bases, with 10 bases lying between them. The CDR3 loop reads CASSENTGTNYGYTF. CDR3 DNA sequence: TGTGCCAGCAGTGAAAACACAGGGACTAACTATGGCTACACCTTC.

The gene calls are TRBV6-2 or TRBV6-3 and TRBJ2-2; 8 bases match TRBD1. Germline assignment: CDR1 MNHEY and CDR2 SVGEGT. This CDR3 spans 19 amino acids. Trimming took 5 bases from V and 1 from J; bases not matched to a gene: 15. DNA of the CDR3: TGTGCCAGCAGTCCACCGGGACAGGTCTTAAACTTGAACACCGGGGAGCTGTTTTTT. Translation gives CASSPPGQVLNLNTGELFF.

The chain has TRBV5-4 and TRBJ2-1; 13 bases match TRBD2. Germline-derived CDR1 and CDR2 are SGHNT and YYREEE (reference sequence). The length of the CDR3 is 14 residues. V was clipped by 4 bases and J by 9 bases; unmatched bases: 4. In DNA, the CDR3 is TGTGCCAGCAGCACGGGACTAGCGGGGAGTGAGCAGTTCTTC. Protein: CASSTGLAGSEQFF.